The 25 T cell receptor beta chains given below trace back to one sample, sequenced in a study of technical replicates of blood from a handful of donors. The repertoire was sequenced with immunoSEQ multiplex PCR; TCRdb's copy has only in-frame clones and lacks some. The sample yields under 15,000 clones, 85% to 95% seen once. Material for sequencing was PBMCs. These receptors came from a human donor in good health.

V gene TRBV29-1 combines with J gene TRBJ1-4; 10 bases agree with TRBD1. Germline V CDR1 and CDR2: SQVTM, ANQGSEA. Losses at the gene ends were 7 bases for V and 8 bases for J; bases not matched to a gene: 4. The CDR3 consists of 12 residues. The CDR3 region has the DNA TGCAGCGCTGGGACAGGGGAGGAAAAACTGTTTTTT. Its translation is CSAGTGEEKLFF.

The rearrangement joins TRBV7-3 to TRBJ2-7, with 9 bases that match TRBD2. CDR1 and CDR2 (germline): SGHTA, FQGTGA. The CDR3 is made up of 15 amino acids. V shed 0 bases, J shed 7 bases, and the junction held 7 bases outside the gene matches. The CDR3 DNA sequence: TGTGCCAGCAGCTTAACGGCGGGAGGGCCGAGGGAGCAGTACTTC. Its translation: CASSLTAGGPREQYF.

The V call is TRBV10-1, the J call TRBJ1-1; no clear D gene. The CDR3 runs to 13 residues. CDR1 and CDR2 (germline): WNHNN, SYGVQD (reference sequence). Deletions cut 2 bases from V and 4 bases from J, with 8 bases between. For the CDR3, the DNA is TGCGCCAGCAGTGAGGGCGGTGGCACTGAAGCTTTCTTT. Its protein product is CASSEGGGTEAFF.

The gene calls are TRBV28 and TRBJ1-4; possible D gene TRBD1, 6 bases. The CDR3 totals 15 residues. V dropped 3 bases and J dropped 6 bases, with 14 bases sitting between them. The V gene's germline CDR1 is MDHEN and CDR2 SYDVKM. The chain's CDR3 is CASSFSSAGDEKLFF. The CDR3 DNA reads TGTGCCAGCAGTTTCTCGAGCGCAGGGGATGAAAAACTGTTTTTT. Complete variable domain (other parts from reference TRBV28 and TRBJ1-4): DVKVTQSSRYLVKRTGEKVFLECVQDMDHENMFWYRQDPGLGLRLIYFSYDVKMKEKGDIPEGYSVSREKKERFSLILESASTNQTSMYLCASSFSSAGDEKLFFGSGTQLSVL.

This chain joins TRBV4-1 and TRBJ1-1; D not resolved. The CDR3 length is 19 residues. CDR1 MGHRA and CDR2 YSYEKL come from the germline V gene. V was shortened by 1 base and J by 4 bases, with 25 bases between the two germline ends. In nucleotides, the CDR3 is TGCGCCAGCAGCCAAGGCGCCTTACGCCGGGAGGTCCCTAGCACTGAAGCTTTCTTT. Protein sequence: CASSQGALRREVPSTEAFF.

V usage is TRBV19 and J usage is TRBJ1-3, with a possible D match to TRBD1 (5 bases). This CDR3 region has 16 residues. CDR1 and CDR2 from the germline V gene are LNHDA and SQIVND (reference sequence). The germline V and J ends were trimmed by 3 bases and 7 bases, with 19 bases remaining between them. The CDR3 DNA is TGTGCCAGTAGTATCCCAAACAAGTTCGGGGGTAACACCATATATTTT. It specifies CASSIPNKFGGNTIYF.

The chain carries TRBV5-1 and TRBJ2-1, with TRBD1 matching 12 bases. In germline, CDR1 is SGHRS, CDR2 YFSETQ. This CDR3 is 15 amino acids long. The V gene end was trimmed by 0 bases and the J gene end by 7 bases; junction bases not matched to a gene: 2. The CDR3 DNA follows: TGCGCCAGCAGCTTGGAGGGACAGGGGGCGAATGAGCAGTTCTTC. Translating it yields CASSLEGQGANEQFF. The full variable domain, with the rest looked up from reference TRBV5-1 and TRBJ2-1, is KAGVTQTPRYLIKTRGQQVTLSCSPISGHRSVSWYQQTPGQGLQFLFEYFSETQRNKGNFPGRFSGRQFSNSRSEMNVSTLELGDSALYLCASSLEGQGANEQFFGPGTRLTVL.

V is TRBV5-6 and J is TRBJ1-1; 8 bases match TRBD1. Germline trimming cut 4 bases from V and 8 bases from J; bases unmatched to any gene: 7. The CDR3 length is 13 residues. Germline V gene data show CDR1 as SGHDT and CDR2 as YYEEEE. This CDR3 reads CASSRQGSGEAFF. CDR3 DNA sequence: TGTGCCAGCAGCCGACAGGGGTCAGGGGAAGCTTTCTTT.

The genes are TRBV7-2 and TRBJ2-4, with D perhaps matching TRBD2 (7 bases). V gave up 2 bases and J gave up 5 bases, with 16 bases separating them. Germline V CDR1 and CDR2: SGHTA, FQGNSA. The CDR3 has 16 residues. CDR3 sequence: CASSLLGGAGENIQYF. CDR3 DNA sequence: TGTGCCAGCAGCTTATTGGGGGGGGCCGGAGAAAACATTCAGTACTTC.

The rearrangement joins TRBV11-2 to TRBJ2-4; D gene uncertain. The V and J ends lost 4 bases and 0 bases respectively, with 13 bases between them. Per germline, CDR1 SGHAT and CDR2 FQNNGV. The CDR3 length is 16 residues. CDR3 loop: CASSSTALTAKNIQYF. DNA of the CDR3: TGTGCCAGCAGCTCGACCGCACTAACAGCCAAAAACATTCAGTACTTC. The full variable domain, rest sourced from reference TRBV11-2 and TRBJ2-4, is EAGVAQSPRYKIIEKRQSVAFWCNPISGHATLYWYQQILGQGPKLLIQFQNNGVVDDSQLPKDRFSAERLKGVDSTLKIQPAKLEDSAVYLCASSSTALTAKNIQYFGAGTRLSVL.

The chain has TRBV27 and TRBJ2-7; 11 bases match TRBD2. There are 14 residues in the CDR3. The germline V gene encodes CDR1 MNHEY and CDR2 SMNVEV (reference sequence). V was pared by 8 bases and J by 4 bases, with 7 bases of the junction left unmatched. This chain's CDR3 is CASGRLAGRYEQYF. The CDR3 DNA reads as TGTGCCAGCGGAAGACTAGCGGGACGTTACGAGCAGTACTTC.

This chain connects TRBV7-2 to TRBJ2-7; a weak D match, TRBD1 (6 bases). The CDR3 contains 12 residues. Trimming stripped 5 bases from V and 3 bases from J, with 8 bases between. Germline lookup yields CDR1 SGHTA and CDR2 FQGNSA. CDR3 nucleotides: TGTGCCAGCAGCCAAGGGGGCTACGAGCAGTACTTC. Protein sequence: CASSQGGYEQYF.

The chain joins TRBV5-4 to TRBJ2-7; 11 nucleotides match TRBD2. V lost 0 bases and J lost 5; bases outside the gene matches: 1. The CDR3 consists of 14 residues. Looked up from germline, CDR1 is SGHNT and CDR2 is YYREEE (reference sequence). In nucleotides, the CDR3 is TGTGCCAGCAGCTTGGAACTAGCGGGAGACGAGCAGTACTTC. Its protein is CASSLELAGDEQYF.

CDR3 sequence (DNA): TGCAGCGTCGCAACTAGTTTCGATGAGCAGTTCTTC. Translation gives CSVATSFDEQFF. The chain uses TRBV29-1 and TRBJ2-1; a weak D match, TRBD2 (5 bases). CDR1 and CDR2 (germline): SQVTM, ANQGSEA. V shed 6 bases and J shed 8 bases, with 14 bases lying between them. The CDR3 consists of 12 residues.

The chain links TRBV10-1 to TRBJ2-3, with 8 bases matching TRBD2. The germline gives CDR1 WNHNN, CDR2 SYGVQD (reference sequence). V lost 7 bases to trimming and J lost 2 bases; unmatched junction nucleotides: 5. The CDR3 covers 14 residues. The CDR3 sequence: CASNPGGNTDTQYF. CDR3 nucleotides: TGCGCCAGCAACCCGGGAGGGAACACAGATACGCAGTATTTT.

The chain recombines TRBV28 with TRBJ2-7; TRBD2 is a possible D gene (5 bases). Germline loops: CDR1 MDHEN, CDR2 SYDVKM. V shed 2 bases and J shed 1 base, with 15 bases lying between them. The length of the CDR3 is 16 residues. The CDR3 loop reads CASSLGLLSVSYEQYF. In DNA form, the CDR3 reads TGTGCCAGCAGTTTAGGGTTACTTAGCGTATCCTACGAGCAGTACTTC.

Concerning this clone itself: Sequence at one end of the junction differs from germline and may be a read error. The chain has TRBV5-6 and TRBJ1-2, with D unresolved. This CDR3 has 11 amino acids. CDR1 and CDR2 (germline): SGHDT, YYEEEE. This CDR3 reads CASSLWQETSF. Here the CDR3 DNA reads TGTGCCAGCAGCTTATGGCAGGAAACCAGCTTC. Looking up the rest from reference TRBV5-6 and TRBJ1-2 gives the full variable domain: DAGVTQSPTHLIKTRGQQVTLRCSPKSGHDTVSWYQQALGQGPQFIFQYYEEEERQRGNFPDRFSGHQFPNYSSELNVNALLLGDSALYLCASSLWQETSFGSGTRLTVV.

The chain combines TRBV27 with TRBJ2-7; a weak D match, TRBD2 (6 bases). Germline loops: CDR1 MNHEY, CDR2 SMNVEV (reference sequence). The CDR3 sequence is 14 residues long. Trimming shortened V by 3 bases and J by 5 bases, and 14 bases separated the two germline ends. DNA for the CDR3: TGTGCCAGCAGTTTTTCCGGGGGAGTGGACGAGCAGTACTTC. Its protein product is CASSFSGGVDEQYF.

DNA of the CDR3: TGTGCCAGCAGCTTGGGGGGACAGGGATACTCACCCCTCCACTTT. Translation gives CASSLGGQGYSPLHF. The chain links TRBV5-8 to TRBJ1-6; 9 nucleotides line up with TRBD1. After removal of 0 bases from V and 10 bases from J, the junction contained 5 bases not matched to a gene. The CDR3 spans 15 residues. The V gene's germline CDR1 is SGHTS and CDR2 YDEGEE.

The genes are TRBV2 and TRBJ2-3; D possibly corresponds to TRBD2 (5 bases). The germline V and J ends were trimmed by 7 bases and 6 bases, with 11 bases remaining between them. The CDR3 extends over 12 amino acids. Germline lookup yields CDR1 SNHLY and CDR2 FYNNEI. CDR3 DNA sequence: TGTGCCAGCAACGGGAAGTGGGATACGCAGTATTTT. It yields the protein CASNGKWDTQYF.

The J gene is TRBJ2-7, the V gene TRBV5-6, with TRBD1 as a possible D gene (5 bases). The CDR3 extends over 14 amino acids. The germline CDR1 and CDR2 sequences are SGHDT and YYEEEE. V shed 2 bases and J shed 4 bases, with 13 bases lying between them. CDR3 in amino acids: CASSFGQGRYEQYF. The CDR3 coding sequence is TGTGCCAGCAGCTTTGGGCAGGGAAGATACGAGCAGTACTTC.

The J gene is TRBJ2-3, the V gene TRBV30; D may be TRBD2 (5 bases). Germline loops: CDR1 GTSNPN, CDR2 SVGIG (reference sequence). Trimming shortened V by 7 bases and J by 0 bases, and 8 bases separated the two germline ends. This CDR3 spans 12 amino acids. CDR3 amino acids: CASGVSTDTQYF. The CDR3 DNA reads TGTGCCTCCGGGGTTAGCACAGATACGCAGTATTTT.

The CDR3 coding sequence is TGTGCCAGCAGTTACTCTTTTCTAGCGGCCAATGAGCAGTTCTTC. The encoded protein is CASSYSFLAANEQFF. The chain links TRBV6-5 to TRBJ2-1; 7 nucleotides align to TRBD2. Losses at the gene ends were 0 bases for V and 6 bases for J; bases not matched to a gene: 5. The length of the CDR3 is 15 residues. From germline, CDR1 is MNHEY and CDR2 SVGAGI.

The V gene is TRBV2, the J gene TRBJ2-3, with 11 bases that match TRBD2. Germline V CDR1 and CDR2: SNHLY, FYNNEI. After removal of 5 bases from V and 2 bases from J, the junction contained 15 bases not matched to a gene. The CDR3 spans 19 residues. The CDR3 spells CASSPPGLAAKGDTDTQYF. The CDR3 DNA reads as TGTGCCAGCAGTCCTCCGGGACTAGCGGCTAAGGGTGACACAGATACGCAGTATTTT.

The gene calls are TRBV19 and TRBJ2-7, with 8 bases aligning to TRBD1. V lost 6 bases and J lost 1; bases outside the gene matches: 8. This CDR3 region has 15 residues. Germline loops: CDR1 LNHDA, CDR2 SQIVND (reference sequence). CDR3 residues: CASSRPGQGSYEQYF. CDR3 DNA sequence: TGTGCCAGTAGCCGACCCGGACAGGGTTCCTACGAGCAGTACTTC.